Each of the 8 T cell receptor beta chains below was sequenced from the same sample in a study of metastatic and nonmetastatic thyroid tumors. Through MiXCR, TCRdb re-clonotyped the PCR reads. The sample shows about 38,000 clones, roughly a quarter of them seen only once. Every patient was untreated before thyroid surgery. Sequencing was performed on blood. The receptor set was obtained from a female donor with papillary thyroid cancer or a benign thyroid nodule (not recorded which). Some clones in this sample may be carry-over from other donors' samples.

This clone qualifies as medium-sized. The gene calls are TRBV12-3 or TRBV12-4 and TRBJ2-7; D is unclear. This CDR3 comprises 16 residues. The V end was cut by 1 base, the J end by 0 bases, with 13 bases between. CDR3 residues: CASSLGAATNSYEQYF. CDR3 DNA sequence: TGTGCCAGCAGTTTAGGGGCAGCTACCAACTCCTACGAGCAGTACTTC.

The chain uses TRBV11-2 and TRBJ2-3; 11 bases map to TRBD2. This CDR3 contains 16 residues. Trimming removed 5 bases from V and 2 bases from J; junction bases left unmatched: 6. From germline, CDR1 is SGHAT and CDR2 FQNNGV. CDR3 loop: CASSLLAGGNTDTQYF. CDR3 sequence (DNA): TGTGCCAGCAGCCTTTTAGCGGGAGGGAACACAGATACGCAGTATTTT.

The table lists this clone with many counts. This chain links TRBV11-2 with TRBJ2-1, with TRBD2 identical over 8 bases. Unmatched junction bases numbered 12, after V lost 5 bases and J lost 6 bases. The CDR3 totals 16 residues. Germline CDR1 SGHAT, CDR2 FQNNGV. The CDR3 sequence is CASSPLGRGAGNEQFF. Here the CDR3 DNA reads TGTGCCAGCAGCCCACTTGGGCGGGGGGCCGGCAATGAGCAGTTCTTC.

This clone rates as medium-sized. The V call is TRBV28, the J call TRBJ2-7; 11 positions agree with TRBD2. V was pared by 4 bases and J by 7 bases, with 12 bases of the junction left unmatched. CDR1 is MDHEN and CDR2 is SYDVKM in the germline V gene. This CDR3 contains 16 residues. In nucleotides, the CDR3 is TGTGCCAGCAGTTACTCCCTTAGCGGGAGGGCGGGGGAGCAGTACTTC. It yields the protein CASSYSLSGRAGEQYF. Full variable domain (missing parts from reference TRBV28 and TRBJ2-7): DVKVTQSSRYLVKRTGEKVFLECVQDMDHENMFWYRQDPGLGLRLIYFSYDVKMKEKGDIPEGYSVSREKKERFSLILESASTNQTSMYLCASSYSLSGRAGEQYFGPGTRLTVT.

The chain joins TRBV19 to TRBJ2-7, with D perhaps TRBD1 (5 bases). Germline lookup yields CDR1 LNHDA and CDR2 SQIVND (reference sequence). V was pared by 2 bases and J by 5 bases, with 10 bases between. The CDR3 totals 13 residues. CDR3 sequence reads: CASSIIAGNEQYF. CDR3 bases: TGTGCCAGTAGTATAATCGCAGGGAACGAGCAGTACTTC.

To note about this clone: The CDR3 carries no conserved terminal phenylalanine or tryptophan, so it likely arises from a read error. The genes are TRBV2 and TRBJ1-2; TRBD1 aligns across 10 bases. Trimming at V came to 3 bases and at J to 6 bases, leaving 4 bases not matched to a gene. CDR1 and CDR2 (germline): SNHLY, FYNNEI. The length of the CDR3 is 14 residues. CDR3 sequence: CASSEGQGIDGYTL. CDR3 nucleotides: TGTGCCAGCAGTGAGGGACAGGGGATAGATGGCTACACCCTC.

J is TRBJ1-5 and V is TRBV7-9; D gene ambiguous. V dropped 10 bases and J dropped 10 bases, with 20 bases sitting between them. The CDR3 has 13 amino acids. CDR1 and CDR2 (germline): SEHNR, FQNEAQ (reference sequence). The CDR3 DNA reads TGTGCCAACATCCTCCTAGACGGCCAACCCCAGCATTTT. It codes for CANILLDGQPQHF.

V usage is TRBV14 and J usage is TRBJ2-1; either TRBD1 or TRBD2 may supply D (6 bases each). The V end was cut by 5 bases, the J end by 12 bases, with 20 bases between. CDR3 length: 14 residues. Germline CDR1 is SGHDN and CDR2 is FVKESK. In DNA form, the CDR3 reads TGTGCCAGCAGCTCCTGGGGGGCCACTCAGGGGCAGTTCTTC. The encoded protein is CASSSWGATQGQFF. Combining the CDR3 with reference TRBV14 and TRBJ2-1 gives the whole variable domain EAGVTQFPSHSVIEKGQTVTLRCDPISGHDNLYWYRRVMGKEIKFLLHFVKESKQDESGMPNNRFLAERTGGTYSTLKVQPAELEDSGVYFCASSSWGATQGQFFGPGTRLTVL.